The TCR beta chain described here comes from a study of blood T cell repertoires in COVID-19. Study-level background: The samples span acute and convalescent COVID-19 from the United States, Italy and Spain. From T cells, B-cell-depleted T cells, or PBMCs came the material, which was cDNA or gDNA.

Cohort placement rested on clinical history that participants reported themselves. It was within 2 weeks before study entry that exposed participants met a COVID-19 case. This CDR3 spans 13 amino acids. The V end was cut by 0 bases, the J end by 9 bases, with 9 bases between. In germline, CDR1 is KGHSH, CDR2 LQKENI. TCRdb's copy holds only in-frame clones and misses some; the assay was immunoSEQ multiplex PCR. Of about 300,000 clones in the sample, about nine tenths were seen once. Specimen: PBMCs or T cells enriched from blood (not recorded which). The chain recombines TRBV18 with TRBJ1-5, with a tentative D call TRBD1 (5 bases). The sequence derives from a woman aged 45-65 years who had been exposed to COVID-19. In nucleotides, the CDR3 is TGTGCCAGCTCACCACCGGGGGGGTGGCCCCAGCATTTT. It encodes CASSPPGGWPQHF.